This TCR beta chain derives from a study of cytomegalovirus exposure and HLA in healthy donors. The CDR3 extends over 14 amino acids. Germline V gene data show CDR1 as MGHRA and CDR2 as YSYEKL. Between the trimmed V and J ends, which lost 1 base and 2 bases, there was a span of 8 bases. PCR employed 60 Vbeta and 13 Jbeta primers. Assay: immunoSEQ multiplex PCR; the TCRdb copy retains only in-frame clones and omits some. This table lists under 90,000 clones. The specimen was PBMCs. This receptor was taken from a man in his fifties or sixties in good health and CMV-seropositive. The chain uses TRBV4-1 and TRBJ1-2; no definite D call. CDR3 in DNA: TGCGCCAGCAGCCAAGGTTCACTGAACTATGGCTACACCTTC. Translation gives CASSQGSLNYGYTF.